Listed here is a single T cell receptor beta chain. Antigen specificity is unknown. V lost 11 bases, J lost 4 bases, and 9 bases stayed unmatched. Germline V gene data show CDR1 as ENHRY and CDR2 as SYGVKD. CDR3 length: 14 residues. This sample was taken from a study of cytomegalovirus exposure and HLA in healthy donors. General study results and limits: Presence/absence analyses rested on an assumption that sequencing depth was roughly uniform across donors. TCR beta sequences numbering over 15,000 were associated with HLA alleles at 0.05 false discovery rate in a later analysis.

It was with 60 Vbeta and 13 Jbeta primers that the PCR ran. The assay was immunoSEQ multiplex PCR, and TCRdb's table has in-frame clones only and misses some. The data show roughly 120,000 clones, approximately 84% seen once. The rearrangement uses TRBV10-3 and TRBJ2-3, with TRBD1 matching over 10 bases. What was sequenced was PBMCs. The receptor was isolated from a man aged 45-65 years in good health and CMV-seronegative. CDR3 residues: CAVRDRGIPDTQYF. Here the CDR3 DNA reads TGTGCCGTCCGGGACAGGGGCATTCCAGATACGCAGTATTTT.